The 13 T cell receptor beta chains listed next were all sequenced from one sample in a study of naive and memory T cell subsets. Both TRBC1 and TRBC2 were covered by a beta constant-region primer of two equimolar oligonucleotides. MiXCR, applied by TCRdb to the UMI-ligation and nested PCR reads, yields one record per CDR3 protein. The data contain 75,000 to 85,000 distinct CDR3 sequences, roughly 13% of them singletons. Sequencing was done on a sample of central memory CD4+ T cells from blood. Receptors were obtained from a human donor in good health.

This clonotype was seen more than once but under ten times. The genes are TRBV18 and TRBJ1-4; TRBD1 aligns across 7 bases. The CDR3 has 14 residues. CDR1 and CDR2 (germline): KGHSH, LQKENI. Trimming took 3 bases from V and 8 from J; bases not matched to a gene: 6. DNA for the CDR3: TGTGCCAGCTCACCTCCGGCAGGGGGAGAAAAACTGTTTTTT. It translates to CASSPPAGGEKLFF.

At least ten counts were recorded for this clonotype. J is TRBJ2-7 and V is TRBV12-3 or TRBV12-4; 13 bases agree with TRBD2. CDR3 length equals 19 residues. Trimming took 8 bases from V and 3 from J; bases not matched to a gene: 19. The CDR3 DNA sequence: TGTGCCAGCTGTCAGAGGGACGGCGGACTAGCGGGAGCCCTCTACGAGCAGTACTTC. It codes for CASCQRDGGLAGALYEQYF.

The V call is TRBV6-1, the J call TRBJ2-7; 8 nucleotides align to TRBD2. V trimming: 3 bases; J trimming: 5 bases; junction bases outside the gene matches: 9. Germline loops: CDR1 MNHNS, CDR2 SASEGT. The CDR3 contains 15 residues. CDR3 protein: CASSETGLELHEQYF. The CDR3 DNA follows: TGTGCCAGCAGTGAGACGGGACTAGAACTCCACGAGCAGTACTTC.

The table lists this clonotype with a few counts. CDR3 region: CASSVGQLTGETQYF. As DNA, the CDR3 is TGTGCCAGCAGCGTCGGGCAGCTAACTGGGGAGACCCAGTACTTC. The chain is built from TRBV9 and TRBJ2-5, with D hard to call. V was trimmed by 2 bases and J by 5 bases, leaving 16 bases between them. The CDR3 has 15 residues. Germline assignment: CDR1 SGDLS and CDR2 YYNGEE. Variable domain in full (rest from reference TRBV9 and TRBJ2-5): DSGVTQTPKHLITATGQRVTLRCSPRSGDLSVYWYQQSLDQGLQFLIQYYNGEERAKGNILERFSAQQFPDLHSELNLSSLELGDSALYFCASSVGQLTGETQYFGPGTRLLVL.

This clonotype turned up a few times. J is TRBJ1-5 and V is TRBV6-2 or TRBV6-3; 10 bases line up with TRBD1. The CDR3 consists of 15 residues. Germline trimming cut 5 bases from V and 6 bases from J; bases unmatched to any gene: 7. Germline-derived CDR1 and CDR2 are MNHEY and SVGEGT. CDR3 nucleotides: TGTGCCAGCAGTACGGACAGGGGGATTGGTCAGCCCCAGCATTTT. Its protein is CASSTDRGIGQPQHF.

This clonotype was picked up a small number of times. The chain carries TRBV24-1 and TRBJ2-1, with TRBD2 as a possible D gene (5 bases). Trimming removed 4 bases at V and 7 bases at J, with 22 bases between. This CDR3 is 17 amino acids long. Germline CDR1 reads KGHDR; CDR2 reads SFDVKD. The CDR3 DNA reads as TGTGCCACCAGTGACCCCGGCGTAGGAGGAGGTCGGAATGAGCAGTTCTTC. Protein: CATSDPGVGGGRNEQFF.

This clonotype was counted many times. The genes are TRBV4-3 and TRBJ1-4; TRBD1 might be the D (5 bases). This CDR3 is 15 amino acids long. Germline loops: CDR1 LGHNA, CDR2 YSLEER. Between the trimmed V and J ends, which lost 1 base and 8 bases, there was a span of 14 bases. The CDR3 DNA is TGCGCCAGCAGCCAAGTGCAGGGCGAGAACGAAAAACTGTTTTTT. It yields the protein CASSQVQGENEKLFF.

On this clonotype itself: A read error may account for a junction end that differs from germline. The chain uses TRBV9 and TRBJ2-3; 14 bases line up with TRBD2. The CDR3 spans 15 residues. The V gene's germline CDR1 is SGDLS and CDR2 YYNGEE. In DNA form, the CDR3 reads TGTGCCAGCACCCTACCGGGACTAGCGGGAGCCGCTTTCCATTTT. Protein product: CASTLPGLAGAAFHF.

This clonotype has a handful of counts. The chain is built from TRBV5-1 and TRBJ2-1; 8 nucleotides line up with TRBD2. After removal of 4 bases from V and 5 bases from J, the junction contained 11 bases not matched to a gene. This CDR3 region has 16 residues. Germline V CDR1 and CDR2: SGHRS, YFSETQ. The CDR3, as DNA: TGCGCCAGCAGCCCTAAAAGCGGGAGTAACCACAATGAGCAGTTCTTC. Its translation is CASSPKSGSNHNEQFF.

This clonotype was seen ten or more times. This rearrangement joins TRBV7-2 to TRBJ2-1; either TRBD1 or TRBD2 may fit D (5 bases each). Per the germline V gene, CDR1 is SGHTA and CDR2 is FQGNSA. Trimming left V 1 base short and J 7 bases short, with 11 bases between. The CDR3 extends over 14 amino acids. The CDR3 region is CASSLGRDGNEQFF. The CDR3, as DNA: TGTGCCAGCAGCTTAGGCAGGGACGGGAATGAGCAGTTCTTC.

The V and J genes are TRBV6-1 and TRBJ1-5, with D possibly being TRBD1 (5 bases). The CDR3 totals 18 residues. Trimming removed 3 bases from V and 7 bases from J, with 25 bases in between. Germline V gene sequence: CDR1 MNHNS, CDR2 SASEGT. The CDR3 sequence: CASSEAAFGTGWAQPQHF. The CDR3 nucleotides read TGTGCCAGCAGTGAGGCGGCGTTTGGGACCGGTTGGGCCCAGCCCCAGCATTTT.

The chain links TRBV4-1 to TRBJ1-5, with D perhaps matching TRBD1 (5 bases). Germline loops: CDR1 MGHRA, CDR2 YSYEKL. V lost 0 bases and J 9 bases, leaving 18 bases between the germline ends. The CDR3 totals 16 residues. CDR3 in amino acids: CASSQDAPWGDGPQHF. DNA for the CDR3: TGCGCCAGCAGCCAAGATGCCCCATGGGGCGACGGGCCCCAGCATTTT.

V is TRBV12-3 or TRBV12-4 and J is TRBJ1-5, with D tentatively TRBD1 (6 bases). V dropped 5 bases and J dropped 6 bases, with 17 bases sitting between them. This CDR3 is built from 15 residues. The CDR3 bases are TGTGCCAGCAGTAACCCCGGGGGCTGGGGTCAGCCCCAGCATTTT. It specifies CASSNPGGWGQPQHF.